These 2 T cell receptor beta chains were sequenced from one sample in a study of OX40 agonist ivuxolimab in advanced cancers. The method behind the library was the immunoSEQ multiplex PCR assay. In its TCRdb copy, this immuneACCESS table keeps in-frame sequences only and misses some clones. Where compared with another copy, unresolved V genes explain less than half of these, and the others have no known cause. The sample records approximately 76,000 clones, 88% of which are singletons. The top ten clones comprise approximately 0.86% of the sample. The sequences come from CD4+ or CD8+ T cells sorted from blood, collected in a trial of the OX40 agonist ivuxolimab. These receptors all come from an adult with an advanced solid tumor such as melanoma, head and neck, liver or kidney cancer.

This chain joins TRBV5-1 and TRBJ1-6; possible D gene TRBD1, 6 bases. This CDR3 is built from 13 residues. V was cut by 10 bases and J by 8 bases, with 16 bases left in between. Germline V gives CDR1 SGHRS, CDR2 YFSETQ. The DNA for the CDR3 is TGCGCCGGCGCGCGGGGGCCGGATTCACCCCTCCACTTT. Amino acid sequence: CAGARGPDSPLHF.

The chain employs TRBV5-5 and TRBJ2-2, with TRBD1 matching over 11 bases. The junction had 4 bases not matched to a gene; V was cut back by 4 bases and J by 5 bases. The germline V gene encodes CDR1 SGHKS and CDR2 YYEKEE (reference sequence). There are 15 residues in the CDR3. In DNA, the CDR3 is TGTGCCAGCAGCCCTGGGACAGGGGGAACCGGGGAGCTGTTTTTT. Protein: CASSPGTGGTGELFF.